This T cell receptor (beta chain) comes out of a study of blood T cell repertoires in COVID-19. Study as a whole: The study drew acute and convalescent COVID-19 samples from the United States, Italy and Spain. T cells, B-cell-depleted T cells, or PBMCs supplied cDNA or gDNA.

With regard to this clone: Different DNA sequences within this sample yield the same CDR3.

Unmatched junction bases numbered 2, after V lost 3 bases and J lost 2 bases. The CDR3 totals 14 residues. CDR1 is LNHDA and CDR2 is SQIVND in the germline V gene (reference sequence). Per the original methods: Nucleated cell number was recorded as an estimate derived from reference gene primer amplification. TCRdb's copy holds only in-frame clones and misses some; the assay was immunoSEQ multiplex PCR. V, J and clone size were drawn from that table, and D and trimming were deduced from the DNA. The data contain roughly 200,000 clones, approximately 80% of them singletons. The TCR sequence derives from a woman aged 80 or over with COVID-19, enrolled during active disease. The chain has TRBV19 and TRBJ2-3, with 7 nucleotides matching TRBD2. The sequenced material came from peripheral blood. The CDR3, as DNA: TGTGCCAGTAGTATGGGGGGGTCCACAGATACGCAGTATTTT. It is translated as CASSMGGSTDTQYF.